This T cell receptor beta chain was found in a study of CD8 T cells in ankylosing spondylitis. Study-wide results and caveats: The study identified a TCR beta motif of under ten highly homologous variants that appeared characteristic of ankylosing spondylitis blood. There was reportedly significant enrichment of clones that were disease-linked in matched ankylosing spondylitis synovial fluid.

Germline V gene sequence: CDR1 LGHNA, CDR2 YNFKEQ. V lost 1 base, J lost 5 bases, and 0 bases stayed unmatched. The CDR3 loop spans 15 amino acids. This clonotype was picked up many times. Its antigen is not identified. Libraries of TCR beta came from quantitative 5'-RACE with molecular barcodes. TCRdb reprocessed the 5' RACE reads via MiXCR and lists one record per CDR3 protein. The sample includes fewer than 550,000 distinct CDR3 sequences, roughly 5.3% of them seen just once. This TCR came from a male donor with ankylosing spondylitis. The V gene is TRBV4-2, the J gene TRBJ2-2; 11 bases fit TRBD2. Sequences were obtained from blood, either unsorted or a sorted T cell fraction (not recorded which). This CDR3 reads CASSQVAGGTGELFF. The CDR3, as DNA: TGTGCCAGCAGCCAAGTAGCGGGAGGGACCGGGGAGCTGTTTTTT.